Listed below are T cell receptor beta chains from one sample, sequenced in a study of graft-versus-host responses after intestinal transplantation. The table came from immunoSEQ multiplex PCR; TCRdb's copy has only in-frame clones and leaves some out. The sample has over 100,000 clones, around 96% seen once. Their antigens remain unidentified. The sequences come from unstimulated CD8+ T cells sorted from spleen or lymph node cells, collected before intestinal transplant. The source of these receptors is a human donor who received an intestinal transplant. Both conserved end residues are part of each CDR3. D genes are given only for firm matches. The size of a clone is reported for some rows only, either as once, few or many, or as a class for expanded clones.

V: TRBV5-1
size: .
J: TRBJ1-1
D: TRBD1
length: 15
DNA: TGCGCCAGCAGCATGAGACAGGGGGGCAACACTGAAGCTTTCTTT
CDR3: CASSMRQGGNTEAFF

V: TRBV9
size: .
J: TRBJ2-3
D: TRBD2
length: 16
DNA: TGTGCCAGCAGCGTAGGGCTAGCGGGAGTAACAGATACGCAGTATTTT
CDR3: CASSVGLAGVTDTQYF

V: TRBV9
size: .
J: TRBJ2-1
D: TRBD2
length: 18
DNA: TGTGCCAGCAGCGTAGCTGGACTAGCGGGAGGCATGGGAAATGAGCAGTTCTTC
CDR3: CASSVAGLAGGMGNEQFF

V: TRBV28
size: .
J: TRBJ2-7
D: TRBD1
length: 16
DNA: TGTGCCAGCAGTTCCATCAGCAGGGGGCTGAGTTACGAGCAGTACTTC
CDR3: CASSSISRGLSYEQYF

V: TRBV7-9
size: .
J: TRBJ1-4
D: TRBD1
length: 17
DNA: TGTGCCAGCAGCATCGGGACAGGGGGGGTGTTGAACAGAAAACTGTTTTTT
CDR3: CASSIGTGGVLNRKLFF

V: TRBV4-1
size: .
J: TRBJ1-5
D: .
length: 15
DNA: TGCGCCAGCAGCCAAGCGGACAGTAGCAATCAGCCCCAGCATTTT
CDR3: CASSQADSSNQPQHF

V: TRBV28
size: .
J: TRBJ2-5
D: TRBD2
length: 14
DNA: TGTGCCAGCAGTTTATTTCCTAGCGGGAGCGCCCAGTACTTC
CDR3: CASSLFPSGSAQYF

V: TRBV25-1
size: .
J: TRBJ1-2
D: .
length: 14
DNA: TGTGCCAGCAGTGAATATGGGGCGCGGTATGGCTACACCTTC
CDR3: CASSEYGARYGYTF

V: TRBV6-1
size: .
J: TRBJ1-1
D: .
length: 14
DNA: TGTGCCAGCTCCAGGGAAGACATGAACACTGAAGCTTTCTTT
CDR3: CASSREDMNTEAFF

V: TRBV25-1
size: once
J: TRBJ2-7
D: .
length: 12
DNA: TGTGCCAGCAGTGAACGGGGTTACGAGCAGTACTTC
CDR3: CASSERGYEQYF

V: TRBV19
size: .
J: TRBJ2-7
D: TRBD2
length: 14
DNA: TGTGCCAGTAAAACTAGCGGGAGCTCCTACGAGCAGTACTTC
CDR3: CASKTSGSSYEQYF

V: TRBV15
size: .
J: TRBJ1-5
D: .
length: 15
DNA: TGTGCCACCAGCAGCAGGTCCTATAGCAATCAGCCCCAGCATTTT
CDR3: CATSSRSYSNQPQHF

V: TRBV5-6
size: once
J: TRBJ2-7
D: TRBD1
length: 14
DNA: TGTGCCAGCAGCATAGGGACAGACCCCTACGAGCAGTACTTC
CDR3: CASSIGTDPYEQYF

V: TRBV27
size: .
J: TRBJ1-2
D: .
length: 15
DNA: TGTGCCAGCAGTCAAGGGGTAGGACTCGGCTATGGCTACACCTTC
CDR3: CASSQGVGLGYGYTF

V: TRBV7-3
size: .
J: TRBJ2-1
D: .
length: 15
DNA: TGTGCCAGCAGCGAAGAGCGAACTCTCTACAATGAGCAGTTCTTC
CDR3: CASSEERTLYNEQFF

V: TRBV28
size: .
J: TRBJ1-1
D: .
length: 14
DNA: TGTGCCAGCAGTTGGGCGGGGGCGAACACTGAAGCTTTCTTT
CDR3: CASSWAGANTEAFF

V: TRBV7-9
size: .
J: TRBJ2-3
D: .
length: 17
DNA: TGTGCCAGCAGCTCCGGGCCCGGACAGCCCAACACAGATACGCAGTATTTT
CDR3: CASSSGPGQPNTDTQYF

V: TRBV7-8
size: .
J: TRBJ1-5
D: .
length: 14
DNA: TGTGCCAGCAGCTTAAAGTGGGGCAATCAGCCCCAGCATTTT
CDR3: CASSLKWGNQPQHF

V: TRBV7-9
size: .
J: TRBJ2-7
D: .
length: 14
DNA: TGTGCCAGCAGCTACGGGTCGCCGAACTACGAGCAGTACTTC
CDR3: CASSYGSPNYEQYF

V: TRBV6-1
size: once
J: TRBJ1-5
D: .
length: 13
DNA: TGTGCCAGCAGCTGGACGGGTAATCAGCCCCAGCATTTT
CDR3: CASSWTGNQPQHF

V: TRBV29-1
size: .
J: TRBJ2-7
D: .
length: 11
DNA: TGCAGCGTTGAAGACGCCTTGGAGCAGTACTTC
CDR3: CSVEDALEQYF

V: TRBV6-1
size: .
J: TRBJ1-5
D: .
length: 15
DNA: TGTGCCAGCAGTGAAGATGGGGGCAGGGGTCAGCCCCAGCATTTT
CDR3: CASSEDGGRGQPQHF

V: TRBV19
size: .
J: TRBJ2-7
D: TRBD2
length: 14
DNA: TGTGCCACCCAGGCCCGACTAGCGGGATACGAGCAGTACTTC
CDR3: CATQARLAGYEQYF

V: TRBV28
size: .
J: TRBJ2-1
D: TRBD2
length: 13
DNA: TGTGCCAGCAGTTTATTTGCGGGAGATGAGCAGTTCTTC
CDR3: CASSLFAGDEQFF

V: TRBV29-1
size: once
J: TRBJ1-1
D: .
length: 14
DNA: TGCAGCGGATTGGACAAGGCTGTGAACACTGAAGCTTTCTTT
CDR3: CSGLDKAVNTEAFF

V: TRBV19
size: .
J: TRBJ2-7
D: TRBD2
length: 18
DNA: TGTGCCAGTAGTATAGCCGTGGGACTAGCGGACTTCTCCTACGAGCAGTACTTC
CDR3: CASSIAVGLADFSYEQYF

V: TRBV4-1
size: .
J: TRBJ2-3
D: TRBD2
length: 16
DNA: TGTGCCAGCAGCCATCCGGGACTAGCGCCTGCAGATACGCAGTATTTT
CDR3: CASSHPGLAPADTQYF

V: TRBV5-6
size: .
J: TRBJ2-7
D: TRBD2
length: 15
DNA: TGTGCCAGCAGCTTGAACCGGGACTATAAGGACGAGCAGTACTTC
CDR3: CASSLNRDYKDEQYF

V: TRBV7-2
size: .
J: TRBJ2-1
D: TRBD2
length: 14
DNA: TGTGCCAGCAGCTTACTAGCGGGAGACAATGAGCAGTTCTTC
CDR3: CASSLLAGDNEQFF

V: TRBV6-5
size: few
J: TRBJ2-7
D: .
length: 13
DNA: TGTGCCAGCAGTTACTCGACAACCTACGAGCAGTACTTC
CDR3: CASSYSTTYEQYF

V: TRBV19
size: .
J: TRBJ2-7
D: TRBD1
length: 15
DNA: TGTGCCAGTAGTCTTACCGGGACAGGGGCCAACGAGCAGTACTTC
CDR3: CASSLTGTGANEQYF

V: TRBV4-1
size: .
J: TRBJ2-7
D: .
length: 16
DNA: TGCGCCAGCAGCCAAGATTGGCCAGGGATTACCTACGAGCAGTACTTC
CDR3: CASSQDWPGITYEQYF

V: TRBV6-1
size: .
J: TRBJ1-2
D: .
length: 11
DNA: TGTGCCAGCAGTTATGGAGCGATCTACACCTTC
CDR3: CASSYGAIYTF

V: TRBV27
size: once
J: TRBJ2-7
D: TRBD2
length: 16
DNA: TGTGCCAGCAGTCCCACTATAGCGGGAGGGCGGTACGAGCAGTACTTC
CDR3: CASSPTIAGGRYEQYF

V: TRBV28
size: .
J: TRBJ2-7
D: .
length: 13
DNA: TGTGCCAGCAGTTTATTGGGTTCCTACGAGCAGTACTTC
CDR3: CASSLLGSYEQYF

V: TRBV4-3
size: .
J: TRBJ2-1
D: TRBD2
length: 15
DNA: TGCGCCAGCAGCCCCACTAGCGGAGCCTACAATGAGCAGTTCTTC
CDR3: CASSPTSGAYNEQFF

V: TRBV27
size: .
J: TRBJ2-7
D: .
length: 16
DNA: TGTGCCAGCAGTTTCCGCAGCGAAGTATTAACCTACGAGCAGTACTTC
CDR3: CASSFRSEVLTYEQYF

V: TRBV7-6
size: .
J: TRBJ1-3
D: .
length: 16
DNA: TGTGCCAGCAGCCCCGGGACCGCGGGCTCTGGAAACACCATATATTTT
CDR3: CASSPGTAGSGNTIYF

V: TRBV6-5
size: .
J: TRBJ1-1
D: .
length: 15
DNA: TGTGCCAGCAGTTACTACGGGGCCCTGAACACTGAAGCTTTCTTT
CDR3: CASSYYGALNTEAFF

V: TRBV5-1
size: .
J: TRBJ2-1
D: .
length: 12
DNA: TGCGCCAGCAGCCCCGGAGACAATGAGCAGTTCTTC
CDR3: CASSPGDNEQFF

V: TRBV6-5
size: .
J: TRBJ1-5
D: .
length: 14
DNA: TGTGCCAGCAGTTACGGGGGGCCCGATCAGCCCCAGCATTTT
CDR3: CASSYGGPDQPQHF

V: TRBV13
size: .
J: TRBJ1-2
D: .
length: 14
DNA: TGTGCCAGCAGCTCCGGGGGATCCAACTATGGCTACACCTTC
CDR3: CASSSGGSNYGYTF

V: TRBV7-3
size: few
J: TRBJ2-3
D: .
length: 16
DNA: TGTGCCAGCAGCTTAAATGGTAGGGAGCGCACAGATACGCAGTATTTT
CDR3: CASSLNGRERTDTQYF

V: TRBV4-1
size: .
J: TRBJ1-1
D: .
length: 15
DNA: TGCGCCAGCAGCCAAAGACCCCCCTCCAACACTGAAGCTTTCTTT
CDR3: CASSQRPPSNTEAFF

V: TRBV27
size: .
J: TRBJ1-5
D: TRBD1
length: 18
DNA: TGTGCCAGCAGTTCCCTACAGGGGGCAAGGGATAGCAATCAGCCCCAGCATTTT
CDR3: CASSSLQGARDSNQPQHF

V: TRBV9
size: .
J: TRBJ1-2
D: TRBD1
length: 15
DNA: TGTGCCAGCAGCGGGGGACAGCTGCCTAACTATGGCTACACCTTC
CDR3: CASSGGQLPNYGYTF